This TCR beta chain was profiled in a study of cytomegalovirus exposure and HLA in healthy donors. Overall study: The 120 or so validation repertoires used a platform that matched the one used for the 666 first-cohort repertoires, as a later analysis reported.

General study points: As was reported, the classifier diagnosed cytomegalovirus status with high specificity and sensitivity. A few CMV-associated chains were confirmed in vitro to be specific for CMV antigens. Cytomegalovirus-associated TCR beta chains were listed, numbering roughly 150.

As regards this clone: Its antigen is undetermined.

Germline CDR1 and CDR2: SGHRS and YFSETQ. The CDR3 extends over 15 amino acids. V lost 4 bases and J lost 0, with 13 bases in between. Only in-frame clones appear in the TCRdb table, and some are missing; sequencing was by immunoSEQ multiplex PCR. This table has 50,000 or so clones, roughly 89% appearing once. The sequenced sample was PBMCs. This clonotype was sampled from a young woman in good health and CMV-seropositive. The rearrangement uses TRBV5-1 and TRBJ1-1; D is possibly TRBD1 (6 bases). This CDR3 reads CASSAGDTLNTEAFF. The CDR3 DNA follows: TGCGCCAGCAGCGCCGGGGACACTTTGAACACTGAAGCTTTCTTT.